Listed below are T cell receptor beta chains from one sample, sequenced in a study of beta chain features in type 1 diabetes. Generated by immunoSEQ multiplex PCR, the TCRdb table keeps only in-frame clones and is missing some. The sample shows about 650,000 clones, roughly 12% of them seen only once. Sequencing was done on a sample of naive CD4+ T cells from blood. The source of these receptors is a man aged 30 to 39 with type 1 diabetes. CDR3s include the opening cysteine and the closing phenylalanine or tryptophan. A D gene is named only where the DNA matches it firmly. Some rows have no size entry. The others give once, few or many, or a class for an expanded clone.

>TRBV4-3|NA|NA|TRBJ1-4
TGCGCCAGCAGCCAAGATAGGCGGACCGTCCCTCGCCCAACTAATGAAAAACTGTTTTTT
CASSQDRRTVPRPTNEKLFF
>TRBV10-3|NA|NA|TRBJ1-2
TGTGCCATCAGTGAACAGGGATCTTCTGGAGGCTACACCTTC
CAISEQGSSGGYTF
>TRBV29-1|few|NA|TRBJ1-1
TGCAGCGCTGCGACAGGAAACACTGAAGCTTTCTTT
CSAATGNTEAFF
>TRBV5-1|few|NA|TRBJ2-3
TGCGCCAGCAGCTTGTGGTCCCGAGATACGCAGTATTTT
CASSLWSRDTQYF
>TRBV7-2|NA|TRBD1|TRBJ2-5
TGTGCCAGCAGCTTGACAGGGGCCCGGGGGACCCAGTACTTC
CASSLTGARGTQYF
>TRBV2|NA|NA|TRBJ1-5
TGTGCCAGCAGTGAAACCAGTAGCAATCAGCCCCAGCATTTT
CASSETSSNQPQHF
>TRBV11-3|NA|TRBD1|TRBJ1-4
TGTGCCAGCAGCTCCCAGGGGGCTGTTGAAAAACTGTTTTTT
CASSSQGAVEKLFF
>TRBV7-3|NA|TRBD1|TRBJ1-1
TGTGCCAGCAGCTCGGGACAGAGAAACACTGAAGCTTTCTTT
CASSSGQRNTEAFF
>TRBV29-1|few|NA|TRBJ1-1
TGCAGCGTTGTCCGTCAGGTTACTATGAACACTGAAGCTTTCTTT
CSVVRQVTMNTEAFF
>TRBV30|NA|NA|TRBJ2-7
TGTGCCTGGAGTCGGGATAGCGAGCAGTACTTC
CAWSRDSEQYF
>TRBV7-2|NA|NA|TRBJ1-6
TGTGCCAGCAGCTTAGGGATATCGGCAGGGTCTAATTCACCCCTCCACTTT
CASSLGISAGSNSPLHF
>TRBV5-1|few|NA|TRBJ1-4
TGCGCCAGCAGCTTGGAACAGGCCAGCGAAAAACTGTTTTTT
CASSLEQASEKLFF
>TRBV6-6|NA|TRBD1|TRBJ1-5
TGTGCCAGCTTTACCAAGGGCGGACAGGACAATCAGCCCCAGCATTTT
CASFTKGGQDNQPQHF
>TRBV29-1|NA|NA|TRBJ2-5
TGCAGCGCAATACAGGGCCAAGAGACCCAGTACTTC
CSAIQGQETQYF
>TRBV5-4|NA|NA|TRBJ1-3
TGTGCCAGCAGCCTGGGATCTGGAAACACCATATATTTT
CASSLGSGNTIYF
>TRBV11-2|NA|TRBD1|TRBJ2-7
TGTGCCAGCAGCCCGGACAGGGACTACGAGCAGTACTTC
CASSPDRDYEQYF
>TRBV5-6|few|NA|TRBJ2-5
TGTGCCAGCAGCTTAGTTAGGGGGAGCGAGACCCAGTACTTC
CASSLVRGSETQYF
>TRBV6-6|few|NA|TRBJ2-6
TGTGCCAGCAGGGGATTAGGGGCCAACGTCCTGACTTTC
CASRGLGANVLTF
>TRBV5-4|NA|NA|TRBJ2-3
TGTGCCAGCAGCTCAGAAGGGGGAAGAGTACTTGCGCAGTATTTT
CASSSEGGRVLAQYF
>TRBV5-4|NA|NA|TRBJ2-3
TGTGCCAGCAGCTGGACAAGCACAGATACGCAGTATTTT
CASSWTSTDTQYF
>TRBV12-5|few|NA|TRBJ2-3
TGTGCTAGTGTTCCGCAGCTAGCGCCAGATACGCAGTATTTT
CASVPQLAPDTQYF
>TRBV5-6|few|NA|TRBJ2-1
TGTGCCAGCAGCTTATGGGCTGGGAGCGGTGAGCAGTTCTTC
CASSLWAGSGEQFF
>TRBV2|few|NA|TRBJ2-2
TGTGCCAGCAGTGAACTTGGAATCTACGGGGAGCTGTTTTTT
CASSELGIYGELFF
>TRBV7-2|few|NA|TRBJ2-2
TGTGCCAGCAGCAGGGGAGTGGCCGGGGAGCTGTTTTTT
CASSRGVAGELFF
>TRBV5-6|few|NA|TRBJ2-5
TGTGCCAGCAGCTTACCCAGCCGGGCCAGCGAGACCCAGTACTTC
CASSLPSRASETQYF
>TRBV30|few|NA|TRBJ1-4
TGTGCCCAACGGGGGCCTTCGGGTGAAAAACTGTTTTTT
CAQRGPSGEKLFF
>TRBV29-1|NA|NA|TRBJ2-7
TGCAGCGTTGTTGGGGACACCTACGAGCAGTACTTC
CSVVGDTYEQYF
>TRBV6-5|few|NA|TRBJ2-7
TGTGCCAGCAGTTCGAGGACGGGTTCTGGCGAGCAGTACTTC
CASSSRTGSGEQYF
>TRBV20-1|few|NA|TRBJ1-2
TGCAGTGCTAGAGATTCAGGTTTCCACACCTTC
CSARDSGFHTF
>TRBV7-2|few|TRBD1|TRBJ2-7
TGTGCCAGCAGCTACGGACAGGGGGGTTCCTACGAGCAGTACTTC
CASSYGQGGSYEQYF
>TRBV18|NA|NA|TRBJ1-2
TGTGCCAGCTCACCCGAGGTGGAGGATGGCTACACCTTC
CASSPEVEDGYTF
>TRBV28|NA|TRBD1|TRBJ2-5
TGTGCCAGCACCCACAGGGGTGGGATAGAGACCCAGTACTTC
CASTHRGGIETQYF
>TRBV10-1|few|TRBD1|TRBJ2-2
TGCGCCAGCAACGGACAGGGGACCGGGGAGCTGTTTTTT
CASNGQGTGELFF
>TRBV11-3|few|NA|TRBJ2-2
TGTGCCAGCAGCTTAGATCAGGGAAACACCGGGGAGCTGTTTTTT
CASSLDQGNTGELFF
>TRBV6-6|NA|NA|TRBJ2-1
TGTGCCAGCAGTTCGACATTGGCCTCCTACAATGAGCAGTTCTTC
CASSSTLASYNEQFF
>TRBV27|NA|TRBD1|TRBJ2-5
TGTGCCAGCAGTCGGACAGGAGTTGGGACCCAGTACTTC
CASSRTGVGTQYF
>TRBV28|NA|NA|TRBJ1-4
TGTGCCAGCAGTTTAGGCCTAATCGTCGTAGCAACTAATGAAAAACTGTTTTTT
CASSLGLIVVATNEKLFF
>TRBV29-1|NA|NA|TRBJ1-2
TGCAGCGTTGAAAGGTCGGCCATTGGCTACACCTTC
CSVERSAIGYTF
>TRBV28|many|NA|TRBJ2-2
TGTGCCAGCAGGGCTCCTCTAGCAACCGGGGAGCTGTTTTTT
CASRAPLATGELFF
>TRBV7-2|few|TRBD1|TRBJ2-2
TGTGCCAGCGGAACCGACAGGGCGAACACCGGGGAGCTGTTTTTT
CASGTDRANTGELFF
>TRBV12-5|few|NA|TRBJ2-7
TGTGCTAGTGGTTTGGTCCCCTCCTACGAGCAGTACTTC
CASGLVPSYEQYF
>TRBV7-2|few|NA|TRBJ1-2
TGTGCCAGCAGCCCCCAGCAAGGCAGGGTTTGGGGCTACACCTTC
CASSPQQGRVWGYTF
>TRBV14|many|TRBD1|TRBJ2-1
TGTGCCAGCAGCCAAGTGAAGGGGGCCAAAGCTTCCGAGCAGTTCTTC
CASSQVKGAKASEQFF
>TRBV19|few|NA|TRBJ2-1
TGTGCCACCAAAGTATCCGGAGCCGTTACCTACAATGAGCAGTTCTTC
CATKVSGAVTYNEQFF
>TRBV29-1|few|TRBD2|TRBJ2-5
TGCAGCGTTGAACTAGCGGGGGAAAAAGAGACCCAGTACTTC
CSVELAGEKETQYF
>TRBV4-1|NA|NA|TRBJ1-1
TGCGCCAGCAGCGAACGCGAGGGACTGAACACTGAAGCTTTCTTT
CASSEREGLNTEAFF
>TRBV9|few|NA|TRBJ2-1
TGTGCCAGTGGGTCGGGTAGCCTCCTCCACAATGAGCAGTTCTTC
CASGSGSLLHNEQFF
>TRBV7-2|NA|NA|TRBJ1-5
TGTGCCAGCAGCTTACGGATGTGGGGAGGGGTGGAGGATCAGCCCCAGCATTTT
CASSLRMWGGVEDQPQHF
>TRBV12-2|few|NA|TRBJ2-3
TGTGCAAGTCGCTTCTACTGGCCTCGATACTTT
CASRFYWPRYF
>TRBV25-1|NA|TRBD1|TRBJ1-2
TGTGCCAGCAGTGAAATGGGGACAGGGATCTATGGCTACACCTTC
CASSEMGTGIYGYTF
>TRBV30|NA|NA|TRBJ1-2
TGTGCCTGGGCTCCCTCATATGGCTACACCTTC
CAWAPSYGYTF
>TRBV7-2|NA|NA|TRBJ2-5
TGTGCCAGCAGCAGAAACGGACAGCGACAAGAGACCCAGTACTTC
CASSRNGQRQETQYF
>TRBV2|few|NA|TRBJ1-5
TGTGCCAGCAGCACCGGGACGGTCCGTGGGCCCCAGCATTTT
CASSTGTVRGPQHF
>TRBV25-1|once|NA|TRBJ2-2
TGTGCCAGCAGGTCGAGGGCGCTTTCCGGGGAGCTGTTTTTT
CASRSRALSGELFF
>TRBV7-2|NA|TRBD1|TRBJ2-7
TGTGCCGGAACGACAGGGGGTTTAAACGAGCAGTACTTC
CAGTTGGLNEQYF